The clone carrying this T cell receptor beta chain was counted only a few times. This sample stems from a study of T cell responses to AZD1222 COVID-19 vaccine. The V segment lost 5 bases and the J segment 7 bases; nucleotides outside the gene matches: 9. The CDR3 sequence is 16 residues long. Germline V gene data show CDR1 as SEHNR and CDR2 as FQNEAQ (reference sequence). Using immunoSEQ multiplex PCR, the repertoire was profiled, and TCRdb retains in-frame clones only, with some absent. The sample lists about 64,000 clones; about nine tenths were seen once. The V gene is TRBV7-9, the J gene TRBJ2-1; 12 bases are a match to TRBD2. The clonotype comes from an adult who received the MenACWY meningococcal vaccine as a control. The source material was peripheral blood, sampled 28 days after the second dose of the MenACWY control vaccine. The chain's CDR3 is CASSPTSGSNKNEQFF. CDR3 nucleotides: TGTGCCAGCAGCCCGACTAGCGGGAGCAATAAGAATGAGCAGTTCTTC. Using reference TRBV7-9 and TRBJ2-1 for the parts outside the CDR3, the full variable domain is DTGVSQNPRHKITKRGQNVTFRCDPISEHNRLYWYRQTLGQGPEFLTYFQNEAQLEKSRLLSDRFSAERPKGSFSTLEIQRTEQGDSAMYLCASSPTSGSNKNEQFFGPGTRLTVL.